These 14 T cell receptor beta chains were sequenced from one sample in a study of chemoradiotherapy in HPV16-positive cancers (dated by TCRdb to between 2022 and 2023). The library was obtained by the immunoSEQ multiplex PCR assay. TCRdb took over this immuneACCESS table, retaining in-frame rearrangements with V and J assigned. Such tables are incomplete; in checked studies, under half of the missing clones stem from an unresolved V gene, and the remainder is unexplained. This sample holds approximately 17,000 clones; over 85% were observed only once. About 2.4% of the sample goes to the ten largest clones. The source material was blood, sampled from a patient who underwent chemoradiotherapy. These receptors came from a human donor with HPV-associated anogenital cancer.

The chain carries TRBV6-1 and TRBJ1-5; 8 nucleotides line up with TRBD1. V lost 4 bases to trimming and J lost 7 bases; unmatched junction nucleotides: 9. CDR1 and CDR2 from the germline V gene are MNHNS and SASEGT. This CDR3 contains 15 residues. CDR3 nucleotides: TGTGCCAGCAGTGGCTCCAGGGGGCGAGGACAGCCCCAGCATTTT. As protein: CASSGSRGRGQPQHF.

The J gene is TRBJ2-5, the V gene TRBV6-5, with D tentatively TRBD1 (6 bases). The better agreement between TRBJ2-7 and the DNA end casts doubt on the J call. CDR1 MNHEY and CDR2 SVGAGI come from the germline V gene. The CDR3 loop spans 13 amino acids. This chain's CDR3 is CASGRTVRGEQYF. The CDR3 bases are TGTGCCAGTGGAAGGACAGTCCGGGGCGAGCAGTACTTC.

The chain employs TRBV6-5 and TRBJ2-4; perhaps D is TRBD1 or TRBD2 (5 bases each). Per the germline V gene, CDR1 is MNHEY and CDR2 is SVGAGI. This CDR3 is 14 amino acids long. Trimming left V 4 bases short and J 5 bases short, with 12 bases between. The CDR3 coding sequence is TGTGCCAGCAGTTTACGGGACGGGGAAAACATTCAGTACTTC. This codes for CASSLRDGENIQYF.

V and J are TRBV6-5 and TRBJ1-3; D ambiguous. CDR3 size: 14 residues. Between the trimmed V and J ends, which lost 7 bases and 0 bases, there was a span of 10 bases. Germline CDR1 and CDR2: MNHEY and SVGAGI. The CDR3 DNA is TGTGCCAGCAAGGCAGGCATCTCTGGAAACACCATATATTTT. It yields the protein CASKAGISGNTIYF.

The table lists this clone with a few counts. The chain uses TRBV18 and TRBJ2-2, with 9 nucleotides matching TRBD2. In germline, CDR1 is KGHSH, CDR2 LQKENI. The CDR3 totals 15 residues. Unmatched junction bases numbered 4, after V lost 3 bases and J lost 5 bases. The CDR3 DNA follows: TGTGCCAGCTCACCGACTAGCGGACGGACCGGGGAGCTGTTTTTT. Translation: CASSPTSGRTGELFF.

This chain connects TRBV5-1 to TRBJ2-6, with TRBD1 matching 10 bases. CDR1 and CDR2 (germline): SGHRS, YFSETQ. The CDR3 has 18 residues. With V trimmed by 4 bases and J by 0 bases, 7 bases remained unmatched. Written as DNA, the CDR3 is TGCGCCAGCAGCCTAGGGACAGGGGTCTTCTCTGGGGCCAACGTCCTGACTTTC. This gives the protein CASSLGTGVFSGANVLTF.

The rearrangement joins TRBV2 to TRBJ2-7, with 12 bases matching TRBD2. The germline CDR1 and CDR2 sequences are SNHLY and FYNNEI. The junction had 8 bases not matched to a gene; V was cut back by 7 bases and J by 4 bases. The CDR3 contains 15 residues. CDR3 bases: TGTGCCAGCATGGAGGAACTAGCGGGGGGTTACGAGCAGTACTTC. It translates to CASMEELAGGYEQYF.

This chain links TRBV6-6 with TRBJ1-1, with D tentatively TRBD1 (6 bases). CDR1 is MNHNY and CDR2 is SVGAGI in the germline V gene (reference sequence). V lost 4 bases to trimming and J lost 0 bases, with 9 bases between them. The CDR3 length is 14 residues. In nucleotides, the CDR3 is TGTGCCAGCAGTTGGGGACAAGTGAACACTGAAGCTTTCTTT. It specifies CASSWGQVNTEAFF.

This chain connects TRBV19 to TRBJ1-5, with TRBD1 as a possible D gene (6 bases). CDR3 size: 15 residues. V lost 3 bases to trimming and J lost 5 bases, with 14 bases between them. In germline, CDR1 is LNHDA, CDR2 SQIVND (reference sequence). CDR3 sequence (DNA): TGTGCCAGTAGTATTGGCGGGGGCCTTTATCAGCCCCAGCATTTT. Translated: CASSIGGGLYQPQHF.

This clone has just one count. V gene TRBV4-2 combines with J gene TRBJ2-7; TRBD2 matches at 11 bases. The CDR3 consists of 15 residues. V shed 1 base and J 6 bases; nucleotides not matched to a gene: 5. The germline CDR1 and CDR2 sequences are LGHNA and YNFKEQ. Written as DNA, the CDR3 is TGTGCCAGCAGCCAAGTAGCGGGAGGGCCCATCGAGCAGTACTTC. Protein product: CASSQVAGGPIEQYF.

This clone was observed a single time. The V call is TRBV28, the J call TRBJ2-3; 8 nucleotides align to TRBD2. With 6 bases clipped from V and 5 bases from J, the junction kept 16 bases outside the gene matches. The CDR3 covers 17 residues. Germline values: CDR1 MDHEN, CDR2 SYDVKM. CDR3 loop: CASSPGVGAGGGDTQYF. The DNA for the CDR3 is TGTGCCAGCAGCCCCGGGGTAGGGGCGGGAGGAGGAGATACGCAGTATTTT. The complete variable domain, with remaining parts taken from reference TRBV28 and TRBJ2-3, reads DVKVTQSSRYLVKRTGEKVFLECVQDMDHENMFWYRQDPGLGLRLIYFSYDVKMKEKGDIPEGYSVSREKKERFSLILESASTNQTSMYLCASSPGVGAGGGDTQYFGPGTRLTVL.

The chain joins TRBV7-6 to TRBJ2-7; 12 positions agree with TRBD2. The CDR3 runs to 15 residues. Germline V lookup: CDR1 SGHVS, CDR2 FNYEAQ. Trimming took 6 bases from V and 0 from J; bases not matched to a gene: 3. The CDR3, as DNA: TGTGCCAGCAGTCGGACTAGCGGGGCCTCCTACGAGCAGTACTTC. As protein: CASSRTSGASYEQYF.

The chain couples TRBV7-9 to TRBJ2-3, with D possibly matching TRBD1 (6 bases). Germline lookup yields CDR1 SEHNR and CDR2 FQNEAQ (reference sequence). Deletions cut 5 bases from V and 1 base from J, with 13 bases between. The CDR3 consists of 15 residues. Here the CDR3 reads CASSPQGFGTDTQYF. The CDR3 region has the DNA TGTGCCAGCAGCCCTCAGGGGTTCGGCACAGATACGCAGTATTTT.

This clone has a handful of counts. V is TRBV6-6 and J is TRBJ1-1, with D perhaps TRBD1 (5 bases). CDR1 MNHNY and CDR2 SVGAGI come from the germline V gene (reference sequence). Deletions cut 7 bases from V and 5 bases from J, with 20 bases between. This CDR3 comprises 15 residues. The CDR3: CASKDPGSVNTEAFF. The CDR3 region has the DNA TGTGCCAGCAAAGACCCAGGGTCAGTTAATACTGAAGCTTTCTTT.